This T cell receptor (beta chain) was captured in a study of shared clonotypes between healthy human individuals. The material for each subset, its genomic DNA, was split evenly across several immunoSEQ plates. Libraries were prepared by immunoSEQ multiplex PCR; TCRdb keeps only in-frame clonotypes and omits some of them. This table holds 450,000 to 650,000 clones, around 80% found once. Trimming removed 5 bases from V and 2 bases from J, with 12 bases in between. The CDR3 spans 14 residues. Germline V gene lookup returns CDR1 SGHRS and CDR2 YFSETQ. The rearrangement links TRBV5-1 to TRBJ2-3; the D gene is possibly TRBD2 (6 bases). The receptor's source is a woman between 35 and 50 years old in good health. Some clones in this sample may be carry-over from other donors' samples. Input material: PBMCs. Here the CDR3 reads CASRRLVDTDTQYF. DNA for the CDR3: TGCGCCAGCAGGCGACTAGTCGACACAGATACGCAGTATTTT.